These 6 T cell receptor beta chains were all obtained from the same sample, sequenced in a study of vaccination and CD4 T cells after COVID-19. Sequenced with the Oncomine TCR Beta short-read assay was DNA taken from cultured CD4+ T cells. TCRdb independently ran MiXCR on the PCR reads; one entry per CDR3 protein. The sample yields 3,000 to 4,000 distinct CDR3 sequences, around 17% seen once. This sample's treatment: approximately 9-day PBMC culture with coronavirus spike peptide pools or control peptides (ViraFEST assay). These TCRs' antigens remain unknown. The sample was CD4+ T cells from blood, cultured in vitro. These receptors all stem from a human donor who had recovered from COVID-19.

This clonotype is medium-sized. The chain employs TRBV15 and TRBJ1-2; D call uncertain. V shed 5 bases and J shed 0 bases, with 13 bases lying between them. Per the germline V gene, CDR1 is LNHNV and CDR2 is YYDKDF (reference sequence). The CDR3 runs 15 residues. The chain's CDR3 is CATSEAVGANYGYTF. Here the CDR3 DNA reads TGTGCCACCAGCGAGGCAGTGGGAGCTAACTATGGCTACACCTTC.

The rearrangement uses TRBV5-1 and TRBJ1-1; 7 nucleotides agree with TRBD1. The V gene's germline CDR1 is SGHRS and CDR2 YFSETQ. V shed 4 bases and J 1 base; nucleotides not matched to a gene: 4. This CDR3 spans 14 amino acids. CDR3 protein: CASSHSGGNTEAFF. The CDR3 nucleotides are TGCGCCAGCAGCCACTCAGGGGGGAACACTGAAGCTTTCTTT.

J is TRBJ1-2 and V is TRBV20-1, with 7 bases lining up with TRBD1. The CDR3 covers 13 residues. Germline CDR1 is DFQATT and CDR2 is SNEGSKA (reference sequence). J lost 0 bases, V lost 6 bases, and 4 bases had no gene match. For the CDR3, the DNA is TGCAGTGCGGGGACAGTAACTAACTATGGCTACACCTTC. Translation gives CSAGTVTNYGYTF.

This clonotype is deemed medium-sized. The rearrangement joins TRBV25-1 to TRBJ2-3; D is uncertain. The CDR3 contains 12 residues. From germline, CDR1 is MGHDK and CDR2 SYGVNS. The V end was cut by 6 bases, the J end by 1 base, with 5 bases between. CDR3 sequence (DNA): TGTGCCAGCAGGGCAGGCACAGATACGCAGTATTTT. It yields the protein CASRAGTDTQYF.

The chain recombines TRBV7-9 with TRBJ2-1, with a tentative D call TRBD1 (5 bases). The germline V and J ends were trimmed by 4 bases and 7 bases, with 17 bases remaining between them. Germline V gene data show CDR1 as SEHNR and CDR2 as FQNEAQ (reference sequence). The CDR3 is made up of 15 amino acids. CDR3 region: CASSSTGRRWNEQFF. The CDR3 DNA reads TGTGCCAGCAGCTCAACAGGTCGCCGGTGGAATGAGCAGTTCTTC. Full variable domain (rest looked up from reference TRBV7-9 and TRBJ2-1): DTGVSQNPRHKITKRGQNVTFRCDPISEHNRLYWYRQTLGQGPEFLTYFQNEAQLEKSRLLSDRFSAERPKGSFSTLEIQRTEQGDSAMYLCASSSTGRRWNEQFFGPGTRLTVL.

Within the sample, this clonotype is medium-sized (0.01 to 0.1%). The CDR3 reads CASSSLGGTEAFF. The CDR3 region has the DNA TGTGCCAGCAGTAGCCTTGGGGGCACTGAAGCTTTCTTT. This rearrangement joins TRBV6-1 to TRBJ1-1; tentative D call: TRBD1 (5 bases). The V end was cut by 5 bases, the J end by 4 bases, with 11 bases between. This CDR3 is built from 13 residues. CDR1 and CDR2 from the germline V gene are MNHNS and SASEGT.